The present TCR beta chain was sequenced within a study of T cells in Graves' hyperthyroidism and ophthalmopathy. Note on this clonotype: Its cognate antigen is unknown.

Germline lookup yields CDR1 SQVTM and CDR2 ANQGSEA. V was pared by 0 bases and J by 5 bases, with 13 bases between. The CDR3 totals 15 residues. Study-level points and caveats: Most expanded thyroid clonotypes above 0.001 recurred in blood. Patients with ophthalmopathy were separated from those with stable hyperthyroidism by a 13 V-J model. It was a median around 6 months before onset that the model predicted ophthalmopathy.

Amplification of TCR beta CDR3 regions used RNA as the template. Primed by the HTBI set, a first-round RT-PCR was run on the TCR CDR3. TCRdb independently ran MiXCR on the multiplex PCR reads; one entry per CDR3 protein. The sample gives 500,000 or so distinct CDR3 sequences, approximately 17% of which show up once; 15% to 20% is in the top ten. The study left out patients who had uncontrolled infection, other autoimmune disease, pregnancy or lactation. The TCR comes from a woman in her late teens or twenties with Graves' ophthalmopathy. The sequenced sample consisted of blood. The chain uses TRBV29-1 and TRBJ1-4; D uncertain. The CDR3 sequence is CSVEDELGRNEKLFF. The CDR3 DNA reads TGCAGCGTTGAAGATGAATTGGGCCGCAATGAAAAACTGTTTTTT.